These 32 T cell receptor beta chains came from one sample sequenced in a study of T-cell reconstitution after alpha-beta-depleted transplantation in children. The library targeted TCRbeta and was prepared with unique molecular identifiers. Using its own MiXCR run on the PCR reads, TCRdb lists one record per CDR3 protein. This sample has about 610,000 distinct CDR3 sequences, with about 10% found just once. Sequenced material: PBMCs from the stem cell graft donor, taken from the stem cell graft. The receptors stem from a human donor who donated a stem cell graft to a child with acute myeloid leukemia.

This clonotype was seen a handful of times. The rearrangement uses TRBV6-2 or TRBV6-3 and TRBJ1-1, with a weak D call TRBD1 (6 bases). CDR3 length equals 15 residues. The germline CDR1 and CDR2 sequences are MNHEY and SVGEGT. V dropped 2 bases and J dropped 0 bases, with 10 bases sitting between them. In nucleotides, the CDR3 is TGTGCCAGCAGTTACCAGGGGCACATGAACACTGAAGCTTTCTTT. As protein: CASSYQGHMNTEAFF.

This clonotype was observed at least ten times. The rearrangement uses TRBV24-1 and TRBJ2-1, with D perhaps TRBD1 (6 bases). The CDR3 consists of 14 residues. Germline CDR1 KGHDR, CDR2 SFDVKD. Trimming removed 4 bases at V and 6 bases at J, with 12 bases between. CDR3 residues: CATSEAGQTNEQFF. The CDR3 bases are TGTGCCACCAGTGAGGCTGGACAGACCAATGAGCAGTTCTTC.

The chain links TRBV3-1 to TRBJ2-7; 9 nucleotides match TRBD2. The J segment lost 5 bases and the V segment lost 1 base, leaving 6 bases of the junction unmatched. This CDR3 comprises 15 residues. CDR1 is LGHDT, CDR2 YNNKEL, per germline (reference sequence). CDR3 region: CASSQGASGTNEQYF. The DNA of the CDR3 is TGTGCCAGCAGCCAAGGAGCTAGCGGGACGAACGAGCAGTACTTC.

The chain links TRBV5-1 to TRBJ1-1; no clear D. Germline V gene lookup returns CDR1 SGHRS and CDR2 YFSETQ. This CDR3 is 14 amino acids long. V gave up 4 bases and J gave up 1 base, with 11 bases separating them. The CDR3 region has the DNA TGCGCCAGCAGCCGGTACCAAGCGAACACTGAAGCTTTCTTT. Encoded protein: CASSRYQANTEAFF.

V is TRBV6-5 and J is TRBJ1-3, with TRBD1 identical over 8 bases. The germline V gene encodes CDR1 MNHEY and CDR2 SVGAGI. With 2 bases clipped from V and 2 bases from J, the junction kept 2 bases outside the gene matches. This CDR3 contains 15 residues. DNA of the CDR3: TGTGCCAGCAGTTACCAGGACAGGGCTGGAAACACCATATATTTT. It is translated as CASSYQDRAGNTIYF.

This clonotype turned up a few times. The V and J genes are TRBV2 and TRBJ2-3, with D tentatively TRBD2 (6 bases). Germline lookup yields CDR1 SNHLY and CDR2 FYNNEI. Trimming stripped 5 bases from V and 0 bases from J, with 12 bases between. The CDR3 contains 15 residues. The CDR3 sequence is CASSFAGPSTDTQYF. In nucleotides, the CDR3 is TGTGCCAGCAGTTTCGCGGGACCAAGCACAGATACGCAGTATTTT.

This clonotype was seen ten or more times. The chain carries TRBV9 and TRBJ2-1, with 15 bases fitting TRBD2. CDR3 length: 19 amino acids. Germline CDR1 is SGDLS and CDR2 is YYNGEE. J gave up 7 bases and V 2 bases, and 13 bases lay outside the gene matches. The CDR3 nucleotides are TGTGCCAGCAGCGTTGTCCCGGGACTAGCGGGAGGTTTAAGGAATGAGCAGTTCTTC. Translation: CASSVVPGLAGGLRNEQFF.

This clonotype was detected many times. V gene TRBV3-1 combines with J gene TRBJ2-7; D remains ambiguous. The V gene's germline CDR1 is LGHDT and CDR2 YNNKEL (reference sequence). Trimming took 1 base from V and 0 from J, leaving 10 bases between them. This CDR3 is built from 15 residues. CDR3 nucleotides: TGTGCCAGCAGCCAAGGGCGCTTGAGCTCCTACGAGCAGTACTTC. It is translated as CASSQGRLSSYEQYF.

The chain combines TRBV4-3 with TRBJ2-1; D gene uncertain. The ends were cut back, 1 base at V and 9 bases at J, with 13 bases in the middle. CDR1 is LGHNA and CDR2 is YSLEER in the germline V gene. CDR3 length: 14 amino acids. CDR3 amino acids: CASSQAVSGFEQFF. CDR3 nucleotide sequence: TGCGCCAGCAGCCAAGCGGTATCGGGCTTTGAGCAGTTCTTC.

The genes are TRBV6-2 or TRBV6-3 and TRBJ1-5; tentative D call: TRBD1 (5 bases). The CDR3 sequence is 16 residues long. The germline CDR1 and CDR2 sequences are MNHEY and SVGEGT. Deletions cut 0 bases from V and 6 bases from J, with 15 bases between. The CDR3 reads CASSYSMSREGQPQHF. The CDR3 DNA is TGTGCCAGCAGTTACTCGATGTCCAGGGAAGGTCAGCCCCAGCATTTT.

V usage is TRBV20-1 and J usage is TRBJ2-1, with 8 bases lining up with TRBD2. V trimming: 6 bases; J trimming: 0 bases; junction bases outside the gene matches: 7. CDR3 length: 15 amino acids. In germline, CDR1 is DFQATT, CDR2 SNEGSKA (reference sequence). This CDR3 is CSAPSGGSSYNEQFF. As DNA, the CDR3 is TGCAGTGCCCCGAGCGGGGGTAGCTCCTACAATGAGCAGTTCTTC.

This clonotype appeared a few times. V usage is TRBV5-1 and J usage is TRBJ2-1; 8 bases map to TRBD2. CDR3 length: 18 residues. J was trimmed by 4 bases and V by 4 bases; bases with no gene match: 16. Germline V CDR1 and CDR2: SGHRS, YFSETQ. CDR3 DNA sequence: TGCGCCAGCAGCGCGGGACTAGTAGGGGCCATAGGGTACAATGAGCAGTTCTTC. It codes for CASSAGLVGAIGYNEQFF. Drawing the rest from reference TRBV5-1 and TRBJ2-1, the complete variable domain is KAGVTQTPRYLIKTRGQQVTLSCSPISGHRSVSWYQQTPGQGLQFLFEYFSETQRNKGNFPGRFSGRQFSNSRSEMNVSTLELGDSALYLCASSAGLVGAIGYNEQFFGPGTRLTVL.

The chain joins TRBV12-3 or TRBV12-4 to TRBJ2-5; 11 nucleotides align to TRBD2. The CDR3 is made up of 14 amino acids. With V trimmed by 5 bases and J by 4 bases, 3 bases remained unmatched. The CDR3 DNA reads as TGTGCCAGCAGTACTCTAGCGGGAGGAGAGACCCAGTACTTC. Translated, it gives CASSTLAGGETQYF.

Comments on this clonotype: One end of the junction fails to match germline, which may point to a read error. The rearrangement uses TRBV2 and TRBJ2-1, with 12 bases lining up with TRBD2. The CDR3 has 14 residues. Germline V gene sequence: CDR1 SNHLY, CDR2 FYNNEI. CDR3 residues: CVSSVTSGSYEQFF. CDR3 DNA: TGTGTCAGCAGTGTGACTAGCGGGAGTTATGAGCAGTTCTTC.

The rearrangement uses TRBV7-9 and TRBJ2-3, with no clear D. The ends were cut back, 10 bases at V and 2 bases at J, with 22 bases in the middle. Germline V lookup: CDR1 SEHNR, CDR2 FQNEAQ (reference sequence). The CDR3 runs to 16 residues. The CDR3 region is CAMGPGPTGFTDTQYF. The DNA for the CDR3 is TGTGCCATGGGCCCTGGGCCCACGGGCTTCACAGATACGCAGTATTTT.

This clonotype was picked up many times. The chain links TRBV10-3 to TRBJ2-7; D is ambiguous. The CDR3 has 13 residues. V was cut by 8 bases and J by 3 bases, with 14 bases left in between. The germline V gene encodes CDR1 ENHRY and CDR2 SYGVKD. CDR3 DNA sequence: TGTGCCATCGCCCTAGTTCGTAACTACGAGCAGTACTTC. Translated, it gives CAIALVRNYEQYF.

This rearrangement joins TRBV9 to TRBJ2-1, with D possibly called TRBD1 or TRBD2 (5 bases each). The CDR3 covers 15 residues. Trimming stripped 2 bases from V and 4 bases from J, with 13 bases between. Germline-derived CDR1 and CDR2 are SGDLS and YYNGEE. CDR3 amino acids: CASSVAGTEYNEQFF. The CDR3 nucleotides read TGTGCCAGCAGCGTCGCCGGGACGGAATACAATGAGCAGTTCTTC.

The rearrangement joins TRBV5-1 to TRBJ2-7; 10 nucleotides match TRBD2. Germline CDR1 and CDR2: SGHRS and YFSETQ. The CDR3 contains 16 residues. Losses at the gene ends were 4 bases for V and 0 bases for J; bases not matched to a gene: 7. CDR3: CASSGSSGSSSYEQYF. Here the CDR3 DNA reads TGCGCCAGCAGCGGATCTAGCGGGAGTTCCTCCTACGAGCAGTACTTC. Variable domain in full (rest from reference TRBV5-1 and TRBJ2-7): KAGVTQTPRYLIKTRGQQVTLSCSPISGHRSVSWYQQTPGQGLQFLFEYFSETQRNKGNFPGRFSGRQFSNSRSEMNVSTLELGDSALYLCASSGSSGSSSYEQYFGPGTRLTVT.

This clonotype was observed a handful of times. The rearrangement uses TRBV20-1 and TRBJ2-3; no clear D. Germline V gene data show CDR1 as DFQATT and CDR2 as SNEGSKA (reference sequence). The length of the CDR3 is 15 residues. Trimming took 7 bases from V and 3 from J, leaving 20 bases between them. The CDR3 sequence is CSVDLSRPETDTQYF. CDR3 coding DNA: TGCAGTGTTGATTTATCCCGTCCCGAGACAGATACGCAGTATTTT.

This clonotype was picked up a small number of times. The chain uses TRBV6-2 or TRBV6-3 and TRBJ2-5; D remains unclear. Germline V gives CDR1 MNHEY, CDR2 SVGEGT. V lost 5 bases and J 1 base, leaving 14 bases between the germline ends. The CDR3 consists of 15 residues. CDR3 nucleotide sequence: TGTGCCAGCAGTCCCGACCAACGTCGCCAAGAGACCCAGTACTTC. As protein: CASSPDQRRQETQYF.

The CDR3 nucleotides are TGCAGTGCTAGAGATGGGGGACGCAATCAGCCCCAGCATTTT. As protein: CSARDGGRNQPQHF. J is TRBJ1-5 and V is TRBV20-1, with a tentative D call TRBD1 (5 bases). Trimming took 0 bases from V and 2 from J, leaving 8 bases between them. The CDR3 length is 14 residues. Per the germline V gene, CDR1 is DFQATT and CDR2 is SNEGSKA (reference sequence).

The rearrangement joins TRBV4-3 to TRBJ2-1, with 13 bases that match TRBD2. The length of the CDR3 is 15 residues. The V gene's germline CDR1 is LGHNA and CDR2 YSLEER. The V and J ends lost 0 bases and 8 bases, in that order; junction bases with no gene match: 1. The CDR3 coding sequence is TGCGCCAGCAGCCAAGAGACTAGCGGGGGGTATGAGCAGTTCTTC. This encodes CASSQETSGGYEQFF.

CDR3 nucleotides: TGCAGTGCTAGAGTACTTGGGACAGGGGCCTACGAGCAGTACTTC. Encoded protein: CSARVLGTGAYEQYF. The chain has TRBV20-1 and TRBJ2-7; 10 bases fit TRBD1. This CDR3 contains 15 residues. The ends lost 1 base at V and 2 bases at J; junction bases unmatched: 5. The germline V gene has CDR1 DFQATT and CDR2 SNEGSKA (reference sequence).

The rearrangement joins TRBV7-6 to TRBJ2-1; D may correspond to TRBD1 or TRBD2 (5 bases each). Germline V gene lookup returns CDR1 SGHVS and CDR2 FNYEAQ. The CDR3 runs to 13 residues. V lost 5 bases and J lost 10, with 15 bases in between. For the CDR3, the DNA is TGTGCCAGCAGCCTCGGGACGCGCCGGGAGCAGTTCTTC. Translated: CASSLGTRREQFF. Complete variable domain (other parts from reference TRBV7-6 and TRBJ2-1): GAGVSQSPRYKVTKRGQDVALRCDPISGHVSLYWYRQALGQGPEFLTYFNYEAQQDKSGLPNDRFSAERPEGSISTLTIQRTEQRDSAMYRCASSLGTRREQFFGPGTRLTVL.

This clonotype came up a few times. The genes are TRBV27 and TRBJ2-7; TRBD1 aligns across 8 bases. Germline V CDR1 and CDR2: MNHEY, SMNVEV (reference sequence). This CDR3 has 18 amino acids. With V trimmed by 5 bases and J by 7 bases, 22 bases remained unmatched. The CDR3 DNA is TGTGCCAGCAGTCCCTGGAGGGACAGGACCCCTAGACGGGGTGAGCAGTACTTC. This codes for CASSPWRDRTPRRGEQYF.

This chain links TRBV21-1 with TRBJ2-7; the table gives TRBD1 as D, unverified against the DNA. TRBV21-1 is a pseudogene. This CDR3 spans 17 amino acids. The CDR3 DNA reads TGTGCCAGCAGCCCTTTCTGTCCGGGAGCCCGGAGTAGGGAGCAGTACTTC. It yields the protein CASSPFCPGARSREQYF.

This clonotype turned up a few times. The chain uses TRBV7-8 and TRBJ2-1, with D tentatively TRBD1 or TRBD2 (5 bases each). Germline V gene lookup returns CDR1 SGHVS and CDR2 FQNEAQ. The CDR3 runs to 15 residues. V was pared by 7 bases and J by 2 bases, with 15 bases between. The DNA for the CDR3 is TGTGCCAGCAACCCAACGGGACCCCCCTACAATGAGCAGTTCTTC. It translates to CASNPTGPPYNEQFF. The full variable domain, in which reference TRBV7-8 and TRBJ2-1 provide the parts outside the CDR3, is GAGVSQSPRYKVAKRGQDVALRCDPISGHVSLFWYQQALGQGPEFLTYFQNEAQLDKSGLPSDRFFAERPEGSVSTLKIQRTQQEDSAVYLCASNPTGPPYNEQFFGPGTRLTVL.

This clonotype showed up just a few times. In DNA form, the CDR3 reads TGTGCCAGCAGTTCATCCCAGGGGCTAAACACTGAAGCTTTCTTT. This encodes CASSSSQGLNTEAFF. V and J are TRBV6-2 or TRBV6-3 and TRBJ1-1, with a weak D call TRBD1 (6 bases). Per germline, CDR1 MNHEY and CDR2 SVGEGT. The CDR3 is made up of 15 amino acids. The ends were cut back, 4 bases at V and 2 bases at J, with 14 bases in the middle.

In its sample, this clonotype was seen many times. The rearrangement uses TRBV5-1 and TRBJ2-7, with D uncertain. This CDR3 spans 15 amino acids. Trimming pared 0 bases from V and 1 base from J, leaving 11 bases between. CDR1 is SGHRS, CDR2 YFSETQ, per germline. The CDR3 nucleotides read TGCGCCAGCAGCTTGGGGGTTGATACGTCCTACGAGCAGTACTTC. Its translation is CASSLGVDTSYEQYF.

This clonotype was counted a few times. This rearrangement joins TRBV7-3 to TRBJ2-3; 9 bases align to TRBD2. The CDR3 has 16 amino acids. Germline loops: CDR1 SGHTA, CDR2 FQGTGA. The V segment lost 1 base and the J segment 12 bases; nucleotides outside the gene matches: 14. The DNA for the CDR3 is TGTGCCAGCAGCTTAAACCAAGCGGGAGGACCTCCCAAACAGTATTTT. It codes for CASSLNQAGGPPKQYF.

The V gene is TRBV4-3, the J gene TRBJ1-1; D is unclear. The CDR3 runs to 14 residues. Germline V gene data show CDR1 as LGHNA and CDR2 as YSLEER. With 1 base removed from V and 0 bases from J, the gap between germline ends came to 6 bases. The CDR3 is CASSQVRMNTEAFF. The CDR3 coding sequence is TGCGCCAGCAGCCAAGTACGGATGAACACTGAAGCTTTCTTT.

This chain links TRBV7-8 with TRBJ1-5; the match to TRBD1 covers 7 bases. Germline CDR1 and CDR2: SGHVS and FQNEAQ. There are 14 residues in the CDR3. V was clipped by 5 bases and J by 7 bases; unmatched bases: 8. The CDR3 nucleotides read TGTGCCAGCAGCCCCAGACAGGGAGAGCAGCCCCAGCATTTT. Translation: CASSPRQGEQPQHF.